The rows below give T cell receptor beta chains drawn from one sample of a study of blood T cell repertoires in COVID-19. Clones were read by immunoSEQ multiplex PCR, and TCRdb kept only the in-frame ones, dropping some. The sample lists some 150,000 clones, 82% occurring once. Sequenced sample: peripheral blood. The receptors originated from an older woman with acute or convalescent COVID-19. Both conserved end residues are part of each CDR3. A D gene is named only where the DNA matches it firmly. Clone size, where shown, is once, few, many, or a class for clones that have expanded.

>once|TRBV7-2|-|TRBJ1-2|14
TGTGCCAGCACCCCGGAGGGGAGATCCTATGGCTACACCTTC
CASTPEGRSYGYTF
>once|TRBV6-1|-|TRBJ2-2|15
TGTGCCAGCAGTGAGGCCAGGTCGAACACCGGGGAGCTGTTTTTT
CASSEARSNTGELFF
>-|TRBV11-2|-|TRBJ2-5|14
TGTGCCAGCAGCTTAGGCAGGGCTGTAGAGACCCAGTACTTC
CASSLGRAVETQYF
>-|TRBV19|-|TRBJ1-5|16
TGTGCCAGTAGTCCCCAGGCCGGACATAGCAATCAGCCCCAGCATTTT
CASSPQAGHSNQPQHF
>-|TRBV28|-|TRBJ1-5|16
TGTGCCAGCAGTGGGGCCGGACAGAAACAAAATCAGCCCCAGCATTTT
CASSGAGQKQNQPQHF
>once|TRBV2|-|TRBJ1-6|14
TGTGCCAGCTCCCCTCTGGGGCAGGGTTCACCCCTCCACTTT
CASSPLGQGSPLHF
>-|TRBV24-1|-|TRBJ1-4|16
TGTGCCACCAGTGATATCCGGCAAAACGGAGGTGAAAAACTGTTTTTT
CATSDIRQNGGEKLFF
>-|TRBV5-1|TRBD2|TRBJ2-3|15
TGCGCCAGCAGCCCACCGACTAGCGGGATAGATACGCAGTATTTT
CASSPPTSGIDTQYF
>-|TRBV7-9|-|TRBJ1-5|15
TGTGCCAGCAGCCCCTCCGGGACACGGCTCCAGCCCCAGCATTTT
CASSPSGTRLQPQHF
>-|TRBV6-5|-|TRBJ1-6|15
TGTGCCAGCACCCGCGCCCCAGGGCTTAATTCACCCCTCCACTTT
CASTRAPGLNSPLHF
>-|TRBV19|TRBD1|TRBJ2-1|14
TGTGCCAGTAGCCGGGACAGGGCCAACAATGAGCAGTTCTTC
CASSRDRANNEQFF
>-|TRBV18|-|TRBJ2-3|15
TGTGCCAGCTCACCAGGGGGCGCATTTACAGATACGCAGTATTTT
CASSPGGAFTDTQYF
>-|TRBV2|-|TRBJ2-6|15
TGTGCCAGCAGCGAATCGAGGGCTGGGGCCAACGTCCTGACTTTC
CASSESRAGANVLTF
>few|TRBV4-1|TRBD1|TRBJ1-1|15
TGCGCCAGCAGCCAACGGACAGGGGGGCCGGGTGAAGCTTTCTTT
CASSQRTGGPGEAFF
>few|TRBV6-2/TRBV6-3|TRBD1|TRBJ1-2|17
TGTGCCAGCAGTGGAGGGACAGCCGTTCTAGCCAGCTATGGCTACACCTTC
CASSGGTAVLASYGYTF
>-|TRBV28|TRBD1|TRBJ2-1|14
TGTGCCACCACACAGGGGGCCTCCTACAATGAGCAGTTCTTC
CATTQGASYNEQFF
>-|TRBV18|TRBD1|TRBJ1-2|15
TGTGCCAGCTCACCTAGCTCCACAGGGGAATACGGCTACACCTTC
CASSPSSTGEYGYTF
>-|TRBV28|TRBD1|TRBJ1-2|15
TGTGCCAGTAGGAACCAGGGGGCGCGCAACTATGGCTACACCTTC
CASRNQGARNYGYTF
>-|TRBV19|-|TRBJ1-1|17
TGTGCCAGTAGTATACCGAGGCCCCAGGGATATGGCACTGAAGCTTTCTTT
CASSIPRPQGYGTEAFF
>-|TRBV6-2/TRBV6-3|-|TRBJ1-2|14
TGTGCCAGCAGTTACTCGGGCAGGGTTGCTGGCTACACCTTC
CASSYSGRVAGYTF
>-|TRBV5-4|-|TRBJ2-2|19
TGTGCCAGCAGCCGACAGGACCGCACCGCCCTCAGAAACACCGGGGAGCTGTTTTTT
CASSRQDRTALRNTGELFF
>-|TRBV6-2/TRBV6-3|-|TRBJ2-7|13
TGTGCCAGCAGCCTCGGGAGCTCCTACGAGCAGTACTTC
CASSLGSSYEQYF
>-|TRBV24-1|TRBD2|TRBJ2-1|17
TGTGCCACCAGTGGAGGACTAGCGGGGGGGTCCTACAATGAGCAGTTCTTC
CATSGGLAGGSYNEQFF
>-|TRBV19|-|TRBJ2-6|15
TGTGCCACCGGACAGCTCAGCTCTGGGGCCAACGTCCTGACTTTC
CATGQLSSGANVLTF
>once|TRBV19|-|TRBJ2-2|14
TGTGCCAGTAGGGACTGGCAAGGGCCCGGGGAGCTGTTTTTT
CASRDWQGPGELFF
>once|TRBV9|-|TRBJ1-6|13
TGTGCCAGCAGCGTAGAGACAGATTCACCCCTCCACTTT
CASSVETDSPLHF
>-|TRBV5-1|-|TRBJ1-1|16
TGCGCCAGCAGCCCGAGACCGGGGGATGGGGTCACTGAAGCTTTCTTT
CASSPRPGDGVTEAFF
>-|TRBV4-2|TRBD1|TRBJ1-1|16
TGTGCCAGCAGCCAAGGAAAGGACAGGGCCGGTTTGGAAGCTTTCTTT
CASSQGKDRAGLEAFF
>-|TRBV4-1|-|TRBJ2-1|16
TGCGCCAGCAGCCAAGGAAGCCGGGGGGCTTACAATGAGCAGTTCTTC
CASSQGSRGAYNEQFF
>-|TRBV19|TRBD1|TRBJ1-1|14
TGTGCCAGTAGTAGCAGGGGGCTGGACACTGAAGCTTTCTTT
CASSSRGLDTEAFF
>-|TRBV6-2/TRBV6-3|-|TRBJ1-1|14
TGTGCCAGCAGTTTCACAGACAGGAACACTGAAGCTTTCTTT
CASSFTDRNTEAFF